This TCR beta chain emerged from a study of long-term antiretroviral therapy in people with HIV (dated by TCRdb to between 2021 and 2024). For the wider study: The earliest samples were collected roughly a decade before the 2015 WHO recommendation for immediate ART, at a time when ART was usually postponed until CD4 counts fell. A retrospective serial study tested whether changes in peripheral blood TRB repertoire composition and diversity were associated with ART initiation and durable HIV suppression. A total of about 180 cryopreserved PBMC samples were contributed to the cohort by 30 adults with confirmed HIV infection, with samples collected serially over a mean of roughly six years (range 1-12). Of the roughly 30 participants with HIV, roughly 10 were female. No cross-contamination during QIAcube processing was shown when test extractions of a monoclonal T-cell line were performed alongside about 30 polyclonal samples.

A single count supports this clone. This receptor's antigen is unknown. Base-call qualities are not available, and no considerably larger clone is one nucleotide away. Study-level results and caveats: Expanded TRB clones identified before ART initiation dominated the repertoire at all time points, although this dominance fluctuated and declined in many PLHIV after ART. ART initiation was associated with a significant increase in TRB diversity, but diversity stayed significantly below transplant donor controls even after long-term ART. Because PBMC availability was limited, only the TCR beta chain was sequenced, with no alpha chain pairing. CDR3 length ranges in HIV repertoires were narrower than in controls, and network structure suggested an antigen-experienced repertoire with only a slight naive shift after ART. Because cell numbers in pre-ART samples were limited, unsorted PBMC were profiled instead of sorted CD4+ and CD8+ T cells. Inferences about post-ART repertoire changes are limited because no data were available on ART adherence, viral resistance or therapy changes. The samples span the years 2004 to 2017, and the ART regimens used at that time may not be as effective as current regimens.

Participants were included only if at least one PBMC sample before ART initiation and at least two post-ART samples were available. All participants with HIV were treated in the United States of America. Before DNA extraction, cryopreserved samples of roughly 0.9-11 million PBMC were thawed and then washed. At the time of the earliest PBMC sample for each participant with HIV, ages ranged from roughly 20 to 54 years. Per participant, PBMC samples came from 1-4 timepoints prior to ART initiation and 2-8 timepoints following ART initiation, for a median of 7 samples. Serial HIV viral load, CD4+ T-cell count, ART history and demographic data were obtained for every participant. A Qiagen kit on a QIAcube was used to extract genomic DNA from unsorted PBMC, with samples processed in batches of 12. The V end loses 5 bases and the J end loses 4 bases, and a stretch of 17 bases separates them. The cysteine opens and the phenylalanine closes a CDR3 of 15 amino acids. Only the CDR3 DNA is retained, 45 bases long and in frame from the first base. From a lookup of the germline V gene, CDR1 and CDR2 are MDHEN and SYDVKM.

Sequencing of the TRB variable region was done with the immunoSEQ hsTCRB v3.0 assay at survey level resolution. The target sequencing depth for TRB was roughly 40,000-55,000 T-cell genomes per sample. An Illumina MiSeq with a v3 150-cycle kit was used to sequence the pooled TRB libraries. The study's own analysis went as follows. Repertoire analysis ran in R within a reproducible Nextflow workflow covering QC, data transformation and analysis. LymphoSeq2, an R package for exploring AIRR-Seq data, was used to implement custom analyses. A handful of samples that produced fewer than 5000 total TRB sequences were removed, so approximately 170 HIV repertoires were analyzed. Among the 180 or so HIV repertoires that were kept, some 60 were collected before ART initiation and more than 120 were collected after ART initiation. Repertoires were downsampled to 5000 TRB nucleotide sequences, and summary statistics were averaged over 100 downsampling iterations. The analysis kept only TRB sequences whose CDR3 regions were at least seven amino acids long. Diversity was measured with a Shannon entropy-derived clonality score and the Gini coefficient. Repertoire networks linked the top 5000 CDR3 amino acid sequences whenever two sequences differed by an edit distance of one. GLIPH2 predicted antigen specificity groups and MHC restriction for TRB CDR3 amino acid sequences. CDR3 amino acid sequences were matched against VDJdb and McPAS-TCR to flag known CMV, EBV, HIV or tissue antigen associations. Pre-ART, post-ART and control groups were compared with Wilcoxon signed-rank tests and Holm-Bonferroni correction. The table was pulled from immuneACCESS by TCRdb, which kept in-frame rearrangements only. Such tables lose some clones; where checked, under half of the loss comes from unresolved V genes, and the rest has no known cause. V, J and clone size were drawn from that table, and D and trimming were deduced from the DNA. This sample is represented by tens of thousands of clones; 80% of them were singletons. The ten biggest clones cover roughly 7.5% of the sample.

This clonotype was obtained from a man aged 35 to 55 with HIV. The source was unsorted PBMCs, collected 0.3 years after starting antiretroviral therapy. The receptor chain draws on TRBV28 and TRBJ1-1; a tentative D call is TRBD1 (6 bases match). The encoded CDR3 is CASSTLGGPGTEAFF. The bases are TGTGCCAGCAGTACCCTGGGGGGGCCCGGCACTGAAGCTTTCTTT.